One sample yielded the 13 T cell receptor beta chains listed below, sequenced in a study of blood T cell repertoires in COVID-19. TCRdb's table, derived via immunoSEQ multiplex PCR, lists solely in-frame clones and lacks some. The table has some 400,000 clones, 80% to 90% seen once. The sequenced material came from PBMCs or T cells enriched from blood (not recorded which). These receptor sequences come from a man aged 25-45 years who had recovered from COVID-19.

This CDR3 reads CASSPQTGGYTF. The CDR3 nucleotides are TGTGCCAGCTCACCCCAGACAGGGGGCTACACCTTC. The V gene is TRBV18, the J gene TRBJ1-2, with TRBD1 identical over 7 bases. This CDR3 has 12 amino acids. Trimming removed 3 bases from V and 8 bases from J; junction bases left unmatched: 3. Germline CDR1 and CDR2: KGHSH and LQKENI. Full variable domain (remainder filled in from reference TRBV18 and TRBJ1-2): NAGVMQNPRHLVRRRGQEARLRCSPMKGHSHVYWYRQLPEEGLKFMVYLQKENIIDESGMPKERFSAEFPKEGPSILRIQQVVRGDSAAYFCASSPQTGGYTFGSGTRLTVV.

This chain connects TRBV5-1 to TRBJ1-1; a possible D gene is TRBD1 (6 bases). The CDR3 covers 15 residues. From germline, CDR1 is SGHRS and CDR2 YFSETQ. V shed 2 bases and J shed 14 bases, with 25 bases lying between them. The CDR3: CASSFDGTKTLGSFF. The CDR3 DNA reads TGCGCCAGCAGCTTCGACGGGACAAAGACCCTTGGAAGCTTCTTT. Combining the CDR3 with reference TRBV5-1 and TRBJ1-1 gives the whole variable domain KAGVTQTPRYLIKTRGQQVTLSCSPISGHRSVSWYQQTPGQGLQFLFEYFSETQRNKGNFPGRFSGRQFSNSRSEMNVSTLELGDSALYLCASSFDGTKTLGSFFGQGTRLTVV.

The chain combines TRBV7-8 with TRBJ1-1; D not certain. Trimming removed 1 base from V and 5 bases from J, with 20 bases in between. This CDR3 contains 17 residues. Per the germline V gene, CDR1 is SGHVS and CDR2 is FQNEAQ. The CDR3 here is CASSLVFRTRSETEAFF. The CDR3, as DNA: TGTGCCAGCAGCTTAGTGTTCCGAACAAGGAGCGAAACTGAAGCTTTCTTT.

V is TRBV19 and J is TRBJ2-5, with D maybe TRBD1 (5 bases). V dropped 5 bases and J dropped 1 base, with 8 bases sitting between them. Germline-derived CDR1 and CDR2 are LNHDA and SQIVND (reference sequence). The CDR3 is 13 amino acids. The CDR3: CASSVRAQETQYF. The CDR3 DNA reads as TGTGCCAGTAGTGTCAGGGCCCAAGAGACCCAGTACTTC.

This rearrangement joins TRBV11-2 to TRBJ2-5; a possible D gene is TRBD1 (6 bases). The CDR3 runs to 15 residues. Between the trimmed V and J ends, which lost 4 bases and 0 bases, there was a span of 12 bases. Germline assignment: CDR1 SGHAT and CDR2 FQNNGV. The CDR3 is CASSSFRDNQETQYF. In nucleotides, the CDR3 is TGTGCCAGCAGCTCGTTCCGGGACAACCAAGAGACCCAGTACTTC.

The V call is TRBV30, the J call TRBJ1-1, with no clear D. The CDR3 sequence is 13 residues long. Germline CDR1 reads GTSNPN; CDR2 reads SVGIG (reference sequence). V was cut by 0 bases and J by 1 base, with 6 bases left in between. The CDR3 reads CAWSVLENTEAFF. The DNA for the CDR3 is TGTGCCTGGAGTGTACTCGAGAACACTGAAGCTTTCTTT.

V is TRBV3-1 (or the pseudogene TRBV3-2) and J is TRBJ1-6; D remains unclear. Germline V CDR1 and CDR2: LGHDT, YNNKEL (reference sequence). Trimming removed 7 bases from V and 0 bases from J, with 7 bases in between. The CDR3 length is 14 residues. The CDR3, as DNA: TGTGCCAGCACCGAGAGCTCCTATAATTCACCCCTCCACTTT. Amino acid sequence: CASTESSYNSPLHF.

V and J are TRBV2 and TRBJ2-7, with TRBD2 as a possible D gene (5 bases). Germline V gene data show CDR1 as SNHLY and CDR2 as FYNNEI. V dropped 6 bases and J dropped 6 bases, with 18 bases sitting between them. The CDR3 is made up of 14 amino acids. The CDR3 DNA sequence: TGTGCCAGCAGAAACGGGCCCCGCGGGTCCGAGCAGTACTTC. As protein: CASRNGPRGSEQYF.

Details on this clone: The same CDR3 also results from other DNA sequences found in this sample. The CDR3 reads CASSSGTAQETQYF. DNA for the CDR3: TGCGCCAGCAGCTCCGGGACAGCCCAAGAGACCCAGTACTTC. This chain joins TRBV5-1 and TRBJ2-5, with TRBD1 identical over 7 bases. The CDR3 sequence is 14 residues long. V dropped 3 bases and J dropped 1; count of bases not matched to a gene: 3. Germline lookup yields CDR1 SGHRS and CDR2 YFSETQ. The entire variable domain, with the rest obtained from reference TRBV5-1 and TRBJ2-5, is as follows: KAGVTQTPRYLIKTRGQQVTLSCSPISGHRSVSWYQQTPGQGLQFLFEYFSETQRNKGNFPGRFSGRQFSNSRSEMNVSTLELGDSALYLCASSSGTAQETQYFGPGTRLLVL.

The V and J genes are TRBV6-5 and TRBJ1-2; D remains ambiguous. The V end was cut by 0 bases, the J end by 6 bases, with 11 bases between. Germline V gives CDR1 MNHEY, CDR2 SVGAGI. The CDR3 spans 14 residues. The CDR3 DNA follows: TGTGCCAGCAGTTACTCTCCGTTGCAGGATGGCTACACCTTC. Protein: CASSYSPLQDGYTF.

The chain employs TRBV12-5 and TRBJ2-1, with D tentatively TRBD1 (7 bases). This CDR3 is 14 amino acids long. The V end was cut by 5 bases, the J end by 5 bases, with 13 bases between. Germline-derived CDR1 and CDR2 are LGHNT and FRNRAP. In nucleotides, the CDR3 is TGTGCTAGTGGTCGCAGGGGGGAGGACAATGAGCAGTTCTTC. Protein product: CASGRRGEDNEQFF.

The chain employs TRBV5-1 and TRBJ1-4; 9 positions match TRBD1. Germline V gene data show CDR1 as SGHRS and CDR2 as YFSETQ. The trim removed 7 bases at V and 3 bases at J, leaving 7 bases unmatched. The CDR3 contains 15 residues. CDR3 nucleotide sequence: TGCGCCAGCGGACAGGGGAGTCAAGCTAATGAAAAACTGTTTTTT. It encodes CASGQGSQANEKLFF.

The rearrangement joins TRBV7-2 to TRBJ2-3, with 11 bases identical to TRBD1. With 5 bases clipped from V and 4 bases from J, the junction kept 5 bases outside the gene matches. CDR3 length equals 15 residues. Germline CDR1 is SGHTA and CDR2 is FQGNSA. The CDR3 DNA follows: TGTGCCAGCAGCGGGACAGGGGGGGGCGCAGATACGCAGTATTTT. This codes for CASSGTGGGADTQYF.